The sequence of this TCR beta chain was determined in a study of CD8 T cells in ankylosing spondylitis. As to this clonotype: No antigen is known for it.

Preparation of TCR beta libraries was done by quantitative 5'-RACE with molecular barcodes. TCRdb reanalysed the 5' RACE reads using MiXCR and keeps one entry per CDR3 protein. The sample consists of some 270,000 distinct CDR3 sequences, 30% to 40% of them appearing once. Germline CDR1 is MNHEY and CDR2 is SVGEGT. This CDR3 spans 16 amino acids. The ends lost 4 bases at V and 4 bases at J; junction bases unmatched: 11. Study-wide findings and caveats: Seemingly distinctive of ankylosing spondylitis blood was a TCR beta motif formed by eight highly homologous variants.

The specimen was blood, either unsorted or a sorted T cell fraction (not recorded which). V usage is TRBV6-2 or TRBV6-3 and J usage is TRBJ1-2; 8 bases are a match to TRBD1. This receptor was taken from a male donor with ankylosing spondylitis or in good health (not recorded which). The CDR3 sequence: CASSSLPGQGGYGYTF. The CDR3 DNA reads as TGTGCCAGCAGTTCCCTTCCCGGACAGGGCGGCTATGGCTACACCTTC.